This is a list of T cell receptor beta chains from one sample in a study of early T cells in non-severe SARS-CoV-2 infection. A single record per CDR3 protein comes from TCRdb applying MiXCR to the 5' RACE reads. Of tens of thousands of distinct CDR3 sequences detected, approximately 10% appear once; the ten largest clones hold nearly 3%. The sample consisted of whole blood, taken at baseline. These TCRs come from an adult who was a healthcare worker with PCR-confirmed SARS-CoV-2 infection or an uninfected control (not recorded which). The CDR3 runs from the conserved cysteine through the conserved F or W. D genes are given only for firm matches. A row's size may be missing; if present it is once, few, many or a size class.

TGTGCCAGCAGTTTATTTGTGGGACAGGGGGCGAATCAGCCCCAGCATTTT,CASSLFVGQGANQPQHF,NA,TRBJ1-5,TRBV12-3/TRBV12-4,TRBD1
TGCGCCAGCAGCTTGGCTGAGACAGGGGTCTACGAGCAGTACTTC,CASSLAETGVYEQYF,many,TRBJ2-7,TRBV5-1,TRBD1
TGCAGTGCTATAGTGGGGGCTTACACTGAAGCTTTCTTT,CSAIVGAYTEAFF,many,TRBJ1-1,TRBV20-1,NA
TGTGCCAGCAGCCCCGAACCTATGGGAGCCTACGAGCAGTACTTC,CASSPEPMGAYEQYF,NA,TRBJ2-7,TRBV7-9,NA
TGTGCCAGCTCACCGGGGACAGGGGGCTTTAAACTCCAAGCTTTCTTT,CASSPGTGGFKLQAFF,NA,TRBJ1-1,TRBV18,TRBD1
TGTGCCAGTAGTAAAGAAGGGATAGGCCAAAACATTCAGTACTTC,CASSKEGIGQNIQYF,NA,TRBJ2-4,TRBV19,NA
TGTGCCAGCAGCCGGACAGGGGGCACACTCTACAATGAGCAGTTCTTC,CASSRTGGTLYNEQFF,few,TRBJ2-1,TRBV7-9,TRBD1
TGTGCCAGCAGTGCCAGGTGGGGCAGCACTGAAGCTTTCTTT,CASSARWGSTEAFF,few,TRBJ1-1,TRBV25-1,NA
TGCGCCAGCAGCTCGACAGGGTTTACCTACGAGCAGTACTTC,CASSSTGFTYEQYF,few,TRBJ2-7,TRBV5-1,TRBD1
TGCAGGAGGGGGAAAGTTGACTTAACTAACTATGGCTACACCTTC,CRRGKVDLTNYGYTF,NA,TRBJ1-2,TRBV20-1,NA
TGTGCCAGCTCACCGGCCCTCTGGGGGGATGAGCAGTTCTTC,CASSPALWGDEQFF,NA,TRBJ2-1,TRBV18,NA
TGTGCCTGTCTAGCGGGCCTCGCCGAGCAGTACTTC,CACLAGLAEQYF,many,TRBJ2-7,TRBV30,TRBD2
TGTGCCAGCTCATCGACCGGGACAGGGGGCTACAATGAGCAGTTCTTC,CASSSTGTGGYNEQFF,NA,TRBJ2-1,TRBV18,TRBD1
TGTGCCACCAGTGATTCAGGACGGGGCCAAGAGACCCAGTACTTC,CATSDSGRGQETQYF,many,TRBJ2-5,TRBV24-1,NA
TGCAGCGTTGCCTTGTCTGGGATTGGCAATCAGCCCCAGCATTTT,CSVALSGIGNQPQHF,NA,TRBJ1-5,TRBV29-1,NA
TGCAGTGCTAGAGGACAGGGTAGGACCGGGGAGCTGTTTTTT,CSARGQGRTGELFF,few,TRBJ2-2,TRBV20-1,TRBD1
TGCAGTGCTAGTCGCGTCGGACAGGGCTGGGAGACCCAGTACTTC,CSASRVGQGWETQYF,NA,TRBJ2-5,TRBV20-1,TRBD1
TGTGCCAGCAGAGAGATCGGGAAGCAGTTCTTC,CASREIGKQFF,NA,TRBJ2-1,TRBV12-3/TRBV12-4,NA
TGTGCCAGCACTATGGCAGGAAGTTATGGCTACACCTTC,CASTMAGSYGYTF,few,TRBJ1-2,TRBV12-3/TRBV12-4,NA
TGTGCCAGCAGTTACTCGAGTGGTAGGAACACCGGGGAGCTGTTTTTT,CASSYSSGRNTGELFF,NA,TRBJ2-2,TRBV6-6,NA
TGTGCCAGCCTCCTTCACGAGGGGAGCCTCACTGAAGCTTTCTTT,CASLLHEGSLTEAFF,many,TRBJ1-1,TRBV2,NA
TGTGCCAGCAGCTCCTCCGGGGAGAGGACTGAAGCTTTCTTT,CASSSSGERTEAFF,NA,TRBJ1-1,TRBV9,NA
TGTGCCAGCAGCAGCGGGCGGTACAATGAGCAGTTCTTC,CASSSGRYNEQFF,few,TRBJ2-1,TRBV7-9,NA
TGTGCCATCAGTGAACAGGGCTACGAGCAGTACTTC,CAISEQGYEQYF,NA,TRBJ2-7,TRBV10-3,NA
TGCAGTGCTAGAGACGCAGCTTCCTACGAGCAGTACTTC,CSARDAASYEQYF,few,TRBJ2-7,TRBV20-1,NA
TGTGCCAGCAGCTTACAGGGGGCTGGGGGAGCTTTCTTT,CASSLQGAGGAFF,NA,TRBJ1-1,TRBV12-3/TRBV12-4,TRBD1
TGTGCCAGCAGCCAGCTTCCGTTGAACACTGAAGCTTTCTTT,CASSQLPLNTEAFF,many,TRBJ1-1,TRBV7-6,NA